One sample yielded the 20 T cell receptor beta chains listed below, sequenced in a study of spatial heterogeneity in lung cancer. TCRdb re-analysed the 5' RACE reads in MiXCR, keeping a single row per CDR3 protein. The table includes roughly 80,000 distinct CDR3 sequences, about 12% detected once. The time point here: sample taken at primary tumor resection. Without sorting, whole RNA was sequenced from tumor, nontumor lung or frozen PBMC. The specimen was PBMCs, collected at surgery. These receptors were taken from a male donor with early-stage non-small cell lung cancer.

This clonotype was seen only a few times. The CDR3 reads CSNGGTEAFF. CDR3 DNA: TGCAGCAATGGGGGGACTGAAGCTTTCTTT. The rearrangement joins TRBV29-1 to TRBJ1-1; TRBD1 might be the D (5 bases). Between the trimmed V and J ends, which lost 8 bases and 5 bases, there was a span of 9 bases. The CDR3 covers 10 residues. The germline V gene has CDR1 SQVTM and CDR2 ANQGSEA. Supplemented by reference TRBV29-1 and TRBJ1-1, the full variable domain reads SAVISQKPSRDICQRGTSLTIQCQVDSQVTMMFWYRQQPGQSLTLIATANQGSEATYESGFVIDKFPISRPNLTFSTLTVSNMSPEDSSIYLCSNGGTEAFFGQGTRLTVV.

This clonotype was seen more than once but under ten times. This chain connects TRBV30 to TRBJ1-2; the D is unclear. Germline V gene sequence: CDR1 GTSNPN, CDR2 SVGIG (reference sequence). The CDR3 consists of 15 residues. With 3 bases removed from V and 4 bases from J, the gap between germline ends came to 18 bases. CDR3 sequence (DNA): TGTGCCTGGAGCGAGGGAGTGGTCTCTAGCTATGGCTACACCTTC. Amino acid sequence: CAWSEGVVSSYGYTF. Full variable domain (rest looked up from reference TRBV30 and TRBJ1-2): SQTIHQWPATLVQPVGSPLSLECTVEGTSNPNLYWYRQAAGRGLQLLFYSVGIGQISSEVPQNLSASRPQDRQFILSSKKLLLSDSGFYLCAWSEGVVSSYGYTFGSGTRLTVV.

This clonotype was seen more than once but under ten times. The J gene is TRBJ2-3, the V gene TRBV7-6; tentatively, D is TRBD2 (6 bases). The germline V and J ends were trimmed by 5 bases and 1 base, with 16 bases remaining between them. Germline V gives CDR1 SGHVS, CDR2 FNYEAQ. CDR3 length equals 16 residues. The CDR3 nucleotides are TGTGCCAGCAGCCCAGGGAGGTTGGTGGGCACAGATACGCAGTATTTT. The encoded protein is CASSPGRLVGTDTQYF.

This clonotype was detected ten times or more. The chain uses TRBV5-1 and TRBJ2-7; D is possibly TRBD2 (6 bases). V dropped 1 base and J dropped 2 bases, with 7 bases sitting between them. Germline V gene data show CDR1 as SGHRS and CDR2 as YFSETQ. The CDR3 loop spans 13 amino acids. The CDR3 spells CASSLSGPYEQYF. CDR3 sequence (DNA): TGCGCCAGCAGCTTGAGCGGGCCCTACGAGCAGTACTTC.

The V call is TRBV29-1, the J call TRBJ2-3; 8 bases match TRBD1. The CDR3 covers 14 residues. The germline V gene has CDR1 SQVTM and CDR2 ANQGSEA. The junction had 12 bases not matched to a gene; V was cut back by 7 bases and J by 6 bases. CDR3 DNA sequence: TGCAGCGCCGGACAGGGCCTTTCAGAGGATACGCAGTATTTT. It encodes CSAGQGLSEDTQYF.

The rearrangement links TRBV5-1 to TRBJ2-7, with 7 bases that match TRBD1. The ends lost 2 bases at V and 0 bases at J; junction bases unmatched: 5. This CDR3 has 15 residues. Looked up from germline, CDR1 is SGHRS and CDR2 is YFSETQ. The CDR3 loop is CASSFGTVDSYEQYF. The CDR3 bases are TGCGCCAGCAGCTTCGGGACAGTAGACTCCTACGAGCAGTACTTC.

In nucleotides, the CDR3 is TGCAGCGTCCGGACTGGGGCGGGGGGGCCCCATGAGCAGTTCTTC. This sequence encodes CSVRTGAGGPHEQFF. The chain links TRBV29-1 to TRBJ2-1, with TRBD2 matching 9 bases. V was clipped by 6 bases and J by 8 bases; unmatched bases: 14. The CDR3 is 15 amino acids. Germline V lookup: CDR1 SQVTM, CDR2 ANQGSEA.

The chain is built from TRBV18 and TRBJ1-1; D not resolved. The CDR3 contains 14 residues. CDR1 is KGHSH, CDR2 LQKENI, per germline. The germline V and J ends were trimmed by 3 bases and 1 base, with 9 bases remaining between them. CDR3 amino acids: CASSPTQKNTEAFF. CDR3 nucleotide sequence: TGTGCCAGCTCACCGACACAGAAGAACACTGAAGCTTTCTTT.

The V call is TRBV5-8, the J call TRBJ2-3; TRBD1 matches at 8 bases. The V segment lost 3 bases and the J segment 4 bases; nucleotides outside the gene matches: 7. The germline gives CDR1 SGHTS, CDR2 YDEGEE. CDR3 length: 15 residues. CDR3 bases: TGTGCCAGCAGCTCCTTTGACAGGGGTTCAGATACGCAGTATTTT. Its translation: CASSSFDRGSDTQYF. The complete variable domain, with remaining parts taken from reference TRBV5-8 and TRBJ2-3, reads EAGVTQSPTHLIKTRGQQATLRCSPISGHTSVYWYQQALGLGLQFLLWYDEGEERNRGNFPPRFSGRQFPNYSSELNVNALELEDSALYLCASSSFDRGSDTQYFGPGTRLTVL.

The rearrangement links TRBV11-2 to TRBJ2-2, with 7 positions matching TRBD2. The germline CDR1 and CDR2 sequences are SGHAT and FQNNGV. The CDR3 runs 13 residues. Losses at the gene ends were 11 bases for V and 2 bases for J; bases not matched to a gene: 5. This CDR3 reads CALGEGNTGELFF. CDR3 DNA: TGTGCCCTCGGGGAGGGAAACACCGGGGAGCTGTTTTTT.

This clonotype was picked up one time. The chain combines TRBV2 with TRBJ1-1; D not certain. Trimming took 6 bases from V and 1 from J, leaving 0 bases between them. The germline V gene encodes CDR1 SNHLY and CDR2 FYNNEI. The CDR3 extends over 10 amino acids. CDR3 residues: CASRNTEAFF. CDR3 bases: TGTGCCAGCAGGAACACTGAAGCTTTCTTT.

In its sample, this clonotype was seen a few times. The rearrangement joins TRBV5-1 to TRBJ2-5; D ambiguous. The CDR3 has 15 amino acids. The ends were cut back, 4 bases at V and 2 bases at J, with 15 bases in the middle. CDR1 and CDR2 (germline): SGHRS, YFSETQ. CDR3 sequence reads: CASSLGSINQETQYF. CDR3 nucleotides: TGCGCCAGCAGCCTGGGGTCAATAAATCAAGAGACCCAGTACTTC.

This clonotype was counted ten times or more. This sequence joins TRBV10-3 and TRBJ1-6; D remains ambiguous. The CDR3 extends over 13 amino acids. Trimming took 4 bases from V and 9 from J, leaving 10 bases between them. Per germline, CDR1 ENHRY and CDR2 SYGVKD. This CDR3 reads CAISGSGGSPLHF. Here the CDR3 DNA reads TGTGCCATCAGTGGTTCTGGTGGTTCACCCCTCCACTTT.

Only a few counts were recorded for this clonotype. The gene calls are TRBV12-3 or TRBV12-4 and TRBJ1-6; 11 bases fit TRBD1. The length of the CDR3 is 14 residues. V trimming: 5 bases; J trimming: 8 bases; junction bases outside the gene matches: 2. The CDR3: CASSTGQGDSPLHF. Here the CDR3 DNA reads TGTGCCAGCAGTACGGGACAGGGGGATTCACCCCTCCACTTT.

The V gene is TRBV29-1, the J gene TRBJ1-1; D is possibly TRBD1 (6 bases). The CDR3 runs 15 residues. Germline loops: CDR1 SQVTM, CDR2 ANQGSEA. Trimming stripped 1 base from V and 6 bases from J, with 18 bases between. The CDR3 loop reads CSVEGRGGRGAEAFF. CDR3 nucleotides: TGCAGCGTTGAAGGTCGGGGGGGCCGAGGGGCTGAAGCTTTCTTT.

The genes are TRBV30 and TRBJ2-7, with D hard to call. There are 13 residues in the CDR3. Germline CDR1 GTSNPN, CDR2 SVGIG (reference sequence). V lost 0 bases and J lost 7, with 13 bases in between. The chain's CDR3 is CAWSVHEVGEQYF. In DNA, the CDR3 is TGTGCCTGGAGTGTACATGAGGTAGGGGAGCAGTACTTC.

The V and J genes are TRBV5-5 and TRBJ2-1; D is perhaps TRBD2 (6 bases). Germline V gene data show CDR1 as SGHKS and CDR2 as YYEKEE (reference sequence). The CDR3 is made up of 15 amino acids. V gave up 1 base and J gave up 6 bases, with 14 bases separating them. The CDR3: CASSLLWRDLNEQFF. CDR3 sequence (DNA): TGTGCCAGCAGCTTGTTATGGCGGGACCTCAATGAGCAGTTCTTC.

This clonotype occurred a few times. The CDR3 coding sequence is TGTGCCAGCAGCGAGGCCCTAGCGGGAGTTGATGAGCAGTTCTTC. Amino acid sequence: CASSEALAGVDEQFF. The chain is built from TRBV6-1 and TRBJ2-1; the match to TRBD2 covers 10 bases. The CDR3 has 15 residues. The V segment lost 6 bases and the J segment 8 bases; nucleotides outside the gene matches: 10. Germline loops: CDR1 MNHNS, CDR2 SASEGT.

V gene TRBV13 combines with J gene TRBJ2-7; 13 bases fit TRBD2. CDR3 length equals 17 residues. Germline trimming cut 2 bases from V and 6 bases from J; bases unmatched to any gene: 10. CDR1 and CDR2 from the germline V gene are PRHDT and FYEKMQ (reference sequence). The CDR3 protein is CASSLKLAGGQWGEQYF. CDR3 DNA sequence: TGTGCCAGCAGCTTAAAACTAGCGGGAGGGCAATGGGGCGAGCAGTACTTC.

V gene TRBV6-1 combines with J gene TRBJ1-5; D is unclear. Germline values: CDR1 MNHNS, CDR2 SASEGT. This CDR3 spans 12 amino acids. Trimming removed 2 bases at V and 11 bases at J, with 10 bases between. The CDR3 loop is CASSELDTAQHF. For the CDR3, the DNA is TGTGCCAGCAGTGAACTCGACACGGCCCAGCATTTT.